These 17 T cell receptor beta chains share one sample of origin, sequenced in a study of cytomegalovirus exposure and HLA in healthy donors. 13 Jbeta primers and 60 Vbeta primers were used for the PCR. Profiled with immunoSEQ multiplex PCR; TCRdb holds only in-frame clones, not every one. The table lists under 200,000 clones, 75% to 80% of them singletons. The sample comprised PBMCs. These receptor sequences come from a woman under 40 in good health and CMV-seropositive.

In this sample, this clone turned up once. V is TRBV28 and J is TRBJ1-5, with 9 bases fitting TRBD1. The CDR3 has 16 residues. Germline V gene data show CDR1 as MDHEN and CDR2 as SYDVKM. V lost 3 bases, J lost 4 bases, and 7 bases stayed unmatched. Here the CDR3 DNA reads TGTGCCAGCAGTTTGTGGGACAGGGCCAAGAATCAGCCCCAGCATTTT. This gives the protein CASSLWDRAKNQPQHF.

This rearrangement joins TRBV6-6 to TRBJ2-7; D remains ambiguous. The CDR3 is 13 residues long. Trimming stripped 4 bases from V and 7 bases from J, with 14 bases between. In germline, CDR1 is MNHNY, CDR2 SVGAGI (reference sequence). CDR3 in amino acids: CASSSLSDLEQYF. DNA for the CDR3: TGTGCCAGCAGTTCTCTCTCAGACTTGGAGCAGTACTTC.

The rearrangement links TRBV5-4 to TRBJ2-5, with D maybe TRBD2 (7 bases). This CDR3 has 15 residues. Germline CDR1 reads SGHNT; CDR2 reads YYREEE (reference sequence). V was trimmed by 4 bases and J by 4 bases, leaving 17 bases between them. CDR3 amino acids: CASSPGGGGGETQYF. The CDR3 nucleotides are TGTGCCAGCAGCCCTGGGGGCGGGGGAGGAGAGACCCAGTACTTC.

In this sample, this clone turned up once. The V gene is TRBV5-6, the J gene TRBJ1-2, with 9 positions matching TRBD1. Germline CDR1 SGHDT, CDR2 YYEEEE. The CDR3 has 16 amino acids. Germline trimming cut 4 bases from V and 7 bases from J; bases unmatched to any gene: 14. The CDR3 spells CASSVGAGQGTAGYTF. The DNA for the CDR3 is TGTGCCAGCAGCGTGGGGGCGGGACAGGGTACAGCTGGCTACACCTTC.

The gene calls are TRBV6-6 and TRBJ1-2; unclear D gene. The CDR3 spans 13 residues. V lost 6 bases and J lost 5, with 13 bases in between. Germline CDR1 reads MNHNY; CDR2 reads SVGAGI (reference sequence). The CDR3 loop is CASSLLREYGYTF. Written as DNA, the CDR3 is TGTGCCAGCAGCCTATTAAGGGAGTATGGCTACACCTTC.

Only one count was recorded for this clone. The rearrangement uses TRBV15 and TRBJ2-7, with TRBD1 matching 7 bases. The CDR3 spans 13 residues. The germline gives CDR1 LNHNV, CDR2 YYDKDF (reference sequence). With 5 bases clipped from V and 1 base from J, the junction kept 2 bases outside the gene matches. DNA for the CDR3: TGTGCCACCAGCCCCAGGGGGTCCTACGAGCAGTACTTC. This sequence encodes CATSPRGSYEQYF.

This clone appeared once. The chain links TRBV18 to TRBJ2-1, with a weak D call TRBD2 (5 bases). This CDR3 region has 14 residues. The germline V gene has CDR1 KGHSH and CDR2 LQKENI. Deletions cut 4 bases from V and 2 bases from J, with 9 bases between. CDR3 sequence (DNA): TGTGCCAGCTCACAGCGGACCACCTACAATGAGCAGTTCTTC. It translates to CASSQRTTYNEQFF.

The genes are TRBV7-9 and TRBJ1-4; 9 bases fit TRBD1. CDR1 and CDR2 (germline): SEHNR, FQNEAQ (reference sequence). The CDR3 covers 16 residues. The J segment lost 5 bases and the V segment lost 4 bases, leaving 8 bases of the junction unmatched. This chain's CDR3 is CASSYPLGTGNEKLFF. In DNA, the CDR3 is TGTGCCAGCAGCTACCCTCTCGGGACAGGGAATGAAAAACTGTTTTTT.

V gene TRBV6-5 combines with J gene TRBJ2-2; 8 bases match TRBD1. V lost 10 bases, J lost 5 bases, and 6 bases stayed unmatched. The CDR3 runs 13 residues. Germline CDR1 is MNHEY and CDR2 is SVGAGI. The CDR3 region has the DNA TGTGCCACCAGACAGGGGCTTACCGGGGAGCTGTTTTTT. This encodes CATRQGLTGELFF.

The table lists this clone with a few counts. The chain is built from TRBV5-6 and TRBJ1-3, with unresolved D. There are 14 residues in the CDR3. With 2 bases removed from V and 1 base from J, the gap between germline ends came to 7 bases. CDR1 SGHDT and CDR2 YYEEEE come from the germline V gene. CDR3: CASSFRDSGNTIYF. DNA of the CDR3: TGTGCCAGCAGCTTCCGAGATTCTGGAAACACCATATATTTT.

The chain employs TRBV13 and TRBJ2-1; 9 nucleotides agree with TRBD2. This CDR3 has 13 residues. V lost 1 base and J lost 13; bases outside the gene matches: 5. The germline V gene encodes CDR1 PRHDT and CDR2 FYEKMQ (reference sequence). The CDR3 is CASSLELAGKQFF. In DNA form, the CDR3 reads TGTGCCAGCAGCTTAGAGCTAGCGGGGAAACAGTTCTTC.

This clone was counted a few times. J is TRBJ2-3 and V is TRBV27, with TRBD2 identical over 10 bases. Unmatched junction bases numbered 3, after V lost 5 bases and J lost 4 bases. Germline V gives CDR1 MNHEY, CDR2 SMNVEV (reference sequence). The CDR3 spans 14 residues. This CDR3 reads CASSHLAGADTQYF. CDR3 coding DNA: TGTGCCAGCAGTCATCTAGCGGGAGCAGATACGCAGTATTTT.

The chain carries TRBV6-5 and TRBJ1-2, with a possible D match to TRBD1 (6 bases). The V end lost 5 bases, the J end lost 8 bases, and 18 bases lay between the germline ends. The CDR3 is made up of 14 amino acids. Germline CDR1 is MNHEY and CDR2 is SVGAGI. CDR3 DNA sequence: TGTGCCAGCAGTCTCGCGGGGGCGCGATCGGGCTACACCTTC. Translating it yields CASSLAGARSGYTF.

On this clone: The junction differs from germline at one of its ends, possibly a read error. The J gene is TRBJ1-6, the V gene TRBV25-1, with 9 bases that match TRBD1. The CDR3 totals 15 residues. Germline CDR1 and CDR2: MGHDK and SYGVNS. This chain's CDR3 is CAGSPGTGLGSPLHF. The DNA for the CDR3 is TGTGCCGGCAGTCCCGGGACAGGGTTGGGTTCACCCCTCCACTTT.

This sequence joins TRBV29-1 and TRBJ1-1, with a possible D match to TRBD1 (5 bases). CDR1 and CDR2 from the germline V gene are SQVTM and ANQGSEA. This CDR3 is 14 amino acids long. The V end lost 3 bases, the J end lost 3 bases, and 14 bases lay between the germline ends. CDR3 nucleotide sequence: TGCAGCGTTGACCGATTAACAGGTGACACTGAAGCTTTCTTT. Translating it yields CSVDRLTGDTEAFF.

The chain links TRBV7-2 to TRBJ1-6; TRBD1 might be the D (6 bases). The CDR3 loop spans 15 amino acids. Germline-derived CDR1 and CDR2 are SGHTA and FQGNSA. V dropped 4 bases and J dropped 9 bases, with 16 bases sitting between them. The CDR3 DNA reads as TGTGCCAGCAGCTCGTTACAGGGAATTGCTTCACCCCTCCACTTT. Encoded protein: CASSSLQGIASPLHF.

This clone came up once. The chain combines TRBV19 with TRBJ2-3; 10 bases match TRBD2. The CDR3 has 15 residues. J was trimmed by 6 bases and V by 5 bases; bases with no gene match: 8. CDR1 is LNHDA and CDR2 is SQIVND in the germline V gene (reference sequence). This chain's CDR3 is CASSHLAGAADTQYF. The CDR3 DNA reads as TGTGCCAGTAGTCACCTAGCGGGAGCGGCCGATACGCAGTATTTT.